Reported below is one T cell receptor beta chain. This table comes from immunoSEQ multiplex PCR, and its TCRdb copy is limited to in-frame clones, with some not included. The sample has about 83,000 clones; about 82% are singletons. The CDR3 totals 14 residues. Germline CDR1 and CDR2: SGHTA and FQGNSA. The ends were cut back, 4 bases at V and 0 bases at J, with 7 bases in the middle. This sample stems from a study of blood T cell repertoires in COVID-19. Sequencing used peripheral blood. This chain links TRBV7-2 with TRBJ1-3; D gene unclear. This receptor was taken from a man in his fifties or sixties with active COVID-19. CDR3 DNA sequence: TGTGCCAGCAGCTCATACAGCTCTGGAAACACCATATATTTT. Its protein is CASSSYSSGNTIYF.